This TCR beta chain was sequenced for a study of T cell changes during pregnancy in multiple sclerosis. Repertoires were generated with immunoSEQ multiplex PCR, while TCRdb's copy carries only in-frame clones and drops some. The data show approximately 59,000 clones, approximately 90% seen once. V was shortened by 4 bases and J by 0 bases, with 12 bases between the two germline ends. This CDR3 has 15 amino acids. CDR1 and CDR2 from the germline V gene are LGHNA and YNFKEQ. The gene calls are TRBV4-2 and TRBJ1-1, with unresolved D. The sequence derives from a female donor in good health, enrolled as a control in a pregnancy study. Sequenced material: peripheral blood, taken in the third trimester of pregnancy. CDR3 DNA sequence: TGTGCCAGCAGCCCAGAAGCAAATATGAACACTGAAGCTTTCTTT. This codes for CASSPEANMNTEAFF.